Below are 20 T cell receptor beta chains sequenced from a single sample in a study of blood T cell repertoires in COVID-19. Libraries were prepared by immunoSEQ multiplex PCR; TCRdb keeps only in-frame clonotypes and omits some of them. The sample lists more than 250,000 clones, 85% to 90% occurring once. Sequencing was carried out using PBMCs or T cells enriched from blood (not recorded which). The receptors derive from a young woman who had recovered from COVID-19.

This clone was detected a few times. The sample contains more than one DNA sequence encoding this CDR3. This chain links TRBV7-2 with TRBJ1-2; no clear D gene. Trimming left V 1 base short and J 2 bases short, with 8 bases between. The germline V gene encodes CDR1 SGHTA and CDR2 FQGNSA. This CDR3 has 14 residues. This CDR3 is CASSLVGGNYGYTF. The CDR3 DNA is TGTGCCAGCAGCTTAGTTGGAGGGAACTATGGCTACACCTTC.

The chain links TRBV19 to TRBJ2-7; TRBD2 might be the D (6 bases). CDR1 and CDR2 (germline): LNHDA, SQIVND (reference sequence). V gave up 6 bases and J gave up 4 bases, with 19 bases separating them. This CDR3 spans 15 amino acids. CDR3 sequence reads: CASSHPATGRYEQYF. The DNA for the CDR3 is TGTGCCAGTAGCCACCCGGCGACGGGGAGGTACGAGCAGTACTTC. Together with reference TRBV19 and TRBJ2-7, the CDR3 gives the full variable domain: DGGITQSPKYLFRKEGQNVTLSCEQNLNHDAMYWYRQDPGQGLRLIYYSQIVNDFQKGDIAEGYSVSREKKESFPLTVTSAQKNPTAFYLCASSHPATGRYEQYFGPGTRLTVT.

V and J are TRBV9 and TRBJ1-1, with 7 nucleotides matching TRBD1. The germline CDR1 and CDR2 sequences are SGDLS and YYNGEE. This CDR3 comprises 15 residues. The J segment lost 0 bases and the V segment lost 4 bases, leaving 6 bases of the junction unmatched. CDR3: CASSIEGQMNTEAFF. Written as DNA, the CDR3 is TGTGCCAGCAGCATTGAGGGACAGATGAACACTGAAGCTTTCTTT.

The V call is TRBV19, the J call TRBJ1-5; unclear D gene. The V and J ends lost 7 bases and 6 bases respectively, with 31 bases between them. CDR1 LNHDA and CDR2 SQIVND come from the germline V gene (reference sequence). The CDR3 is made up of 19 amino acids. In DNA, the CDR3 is TGTGCCAGTATTTGGACCTCGGGTCCCGACGGGGAGAGGAGTCAGCCCCAGCATTTT. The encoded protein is CASIWTSGPDGERSQPQHF.

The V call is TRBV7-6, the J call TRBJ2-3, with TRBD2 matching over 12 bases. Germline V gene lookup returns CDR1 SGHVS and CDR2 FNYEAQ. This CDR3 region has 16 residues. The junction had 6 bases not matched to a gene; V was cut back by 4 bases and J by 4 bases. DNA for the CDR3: TGTGCCAGCAGCTCCTCTAGCGGGAGGGGCCCAGATACGCAGTATTTT. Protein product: CASSSSSGRGPDTQYF.

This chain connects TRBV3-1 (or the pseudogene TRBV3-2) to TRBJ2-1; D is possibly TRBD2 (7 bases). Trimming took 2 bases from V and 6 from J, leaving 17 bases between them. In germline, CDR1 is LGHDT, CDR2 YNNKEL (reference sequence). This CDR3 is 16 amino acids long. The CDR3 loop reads CASSQTSGGWGNEQFF. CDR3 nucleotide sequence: TGTGCCAGCAGCCAAACTTCGGGGGGCTGGGGCAATGAGCAGTTCTTC.

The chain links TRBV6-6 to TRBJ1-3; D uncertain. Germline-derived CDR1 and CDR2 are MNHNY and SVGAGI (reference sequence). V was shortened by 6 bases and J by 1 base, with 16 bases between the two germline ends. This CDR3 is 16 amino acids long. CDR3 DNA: TGTGCCAGCAGCTATGACGGAGGCCCTTCTGGAAACACCATATATTTT. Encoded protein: CASSYDGGPSGNTIYF.

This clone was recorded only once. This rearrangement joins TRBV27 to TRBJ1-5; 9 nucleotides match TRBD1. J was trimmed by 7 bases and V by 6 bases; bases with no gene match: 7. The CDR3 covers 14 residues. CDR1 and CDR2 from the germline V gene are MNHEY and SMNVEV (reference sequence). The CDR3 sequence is CASRPTGGEQPQHF. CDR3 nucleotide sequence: TGTGCCAGCAGACCGACAGGGGGAGAACAGCCCCAGCATTTT.

In nucleotides, the CDR3 is TGTGCCAGCAGCTTAGCGGACAGGGGTAACGAGCAGTACTTC. Protein sequence: CASSLADRGNEQYF. The chain employs TRBV7-2 and TRBJ2-7; 9 nucleotides agree with TRBD1. CDR3 length: 14 residues. V was pared by 0 bases and J by 5 bases, with 2 bases of the junction left unmatched. Germline-derived CDR1 and CDR2 are SGHTA and FQGNSA.

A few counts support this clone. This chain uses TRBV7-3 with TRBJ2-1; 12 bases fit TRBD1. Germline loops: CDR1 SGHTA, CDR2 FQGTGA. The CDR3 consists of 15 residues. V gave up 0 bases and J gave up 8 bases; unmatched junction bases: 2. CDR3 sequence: CASSLTGQGADEQFF. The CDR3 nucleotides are TGTGCCAGCAGCTTAACGGGACAGGGGGCAGATGAGCAGTTCTTC.

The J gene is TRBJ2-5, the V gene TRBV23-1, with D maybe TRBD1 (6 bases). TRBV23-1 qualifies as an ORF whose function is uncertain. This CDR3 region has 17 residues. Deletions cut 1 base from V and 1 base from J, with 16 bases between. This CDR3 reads CASSQLTGKSPQETQYF. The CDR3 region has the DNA TGCGCCAGCAGTCAATTAACAGGGAAGAGCCCCCAAGAGACCCAGTACTTC.

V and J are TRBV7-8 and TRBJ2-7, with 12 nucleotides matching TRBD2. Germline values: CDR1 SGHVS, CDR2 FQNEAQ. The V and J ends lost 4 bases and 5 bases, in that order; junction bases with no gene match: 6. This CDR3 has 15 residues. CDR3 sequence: CASSWVRTSGNEQYF. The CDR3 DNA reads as TGTGCCAGCAGCTGGGTTAGGACTAGCGGGAACGAGCAGTACTTC.

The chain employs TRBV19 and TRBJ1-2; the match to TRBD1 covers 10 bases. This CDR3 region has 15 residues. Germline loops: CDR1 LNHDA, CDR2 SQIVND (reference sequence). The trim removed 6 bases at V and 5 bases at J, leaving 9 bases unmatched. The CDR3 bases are TGTGCCAGTAGCCATTTTCCGGGACAGGGGTATGGCTACACCTTC. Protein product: CASSHFPGQGYGYTF. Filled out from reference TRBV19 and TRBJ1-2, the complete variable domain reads DGGITQSPKYLFRKEGQNVTLSCEQNLNHDAMYWYRQDPGQGLRLIYYSQIVNDFQKGDIAEGYSVSREKKESFPLTVTSAQKNPTAFYLCASSHFPGQGYGYTFGSGTRLTVV.

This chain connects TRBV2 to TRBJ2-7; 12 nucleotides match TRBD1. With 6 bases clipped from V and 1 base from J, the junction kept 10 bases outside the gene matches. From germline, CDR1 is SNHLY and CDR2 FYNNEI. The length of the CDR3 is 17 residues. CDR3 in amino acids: CASSGTGGAEWSYEQYF. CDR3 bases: TGTGCCAGCAGCGGGACAGGGGGCGCGGAATGGTCCTACGAGCAGTACTTC.

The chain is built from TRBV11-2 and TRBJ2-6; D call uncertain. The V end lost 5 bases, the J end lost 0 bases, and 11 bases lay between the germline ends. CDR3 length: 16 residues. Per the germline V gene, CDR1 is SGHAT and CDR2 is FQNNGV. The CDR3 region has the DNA TGTGCCAGCAGCGCCCAGATAAGCTCTGGGGCCAACGTCCTGACTTTC. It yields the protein CASSAQISSGANVLTF.

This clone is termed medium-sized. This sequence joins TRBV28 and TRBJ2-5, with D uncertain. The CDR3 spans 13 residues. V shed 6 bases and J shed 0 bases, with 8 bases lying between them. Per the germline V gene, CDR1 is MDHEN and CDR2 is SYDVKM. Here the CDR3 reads CASRGRNQETQYF. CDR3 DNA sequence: TGTGCCAGCAGGGGCAGGAACCAAGAGACCCAGTACTTC.

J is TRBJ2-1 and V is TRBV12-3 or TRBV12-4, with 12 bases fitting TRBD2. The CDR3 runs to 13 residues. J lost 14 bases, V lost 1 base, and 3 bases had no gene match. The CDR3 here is CASSLGLAGGKFF. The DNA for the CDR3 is TGTGCCAGCAGTTTAGGGCTAGCGGGGGGGAAGTTCTTC.

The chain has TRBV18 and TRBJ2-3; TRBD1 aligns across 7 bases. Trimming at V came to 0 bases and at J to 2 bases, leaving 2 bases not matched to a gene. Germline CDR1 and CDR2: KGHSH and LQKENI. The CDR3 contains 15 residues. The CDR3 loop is CASSPPGQSTDTQYF. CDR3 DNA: TGTGCCAGCTCACCACCGGGACAGTCCACAGATACGCAGTATTTT.

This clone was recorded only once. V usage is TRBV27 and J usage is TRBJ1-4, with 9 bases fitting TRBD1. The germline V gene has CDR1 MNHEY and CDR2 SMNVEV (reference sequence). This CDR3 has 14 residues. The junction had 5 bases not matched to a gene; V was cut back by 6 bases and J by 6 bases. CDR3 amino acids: CASSRQGGYEKLFF. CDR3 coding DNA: TGTGCCAGCAGCCGACAGGGGGGATATGAAAAACTGTTTTTT.

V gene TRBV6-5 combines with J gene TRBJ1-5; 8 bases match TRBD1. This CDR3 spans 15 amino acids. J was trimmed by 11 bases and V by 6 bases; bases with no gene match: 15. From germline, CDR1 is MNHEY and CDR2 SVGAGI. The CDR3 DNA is TGTGCCAGCAGATCGGACAGGGCCCTGGGGGGGGCCCAGCATTTT. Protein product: CASRSDRALGGAQHF.